The rows below give T cell receptor beta chains drawn from one sample of a study of beta chain features in type 1 diabetes. Sequenced by immunoSEQ multiplex PCR; TCRdb stores in-frame clones only, minus some. The data contain around 250,000 clones, approximately 15% of them seen just once; the ten biggest clones take up just under 0.02%. Source material: naive CD4+ T cells from blood. These receptor sequences come from a young man with type 1 diabetes. CDR3s include the opening cysteine and the closing phenylalanine or tryptophan. Each record gives: D gene, V gene, clone size, J gene, CDR3 protein, CDR3 DNA. The D gene is left open where the match is weak. Some rows mark clone size as missing; the rest say once, few, many or name a class of expanded clone.

d_call: TRBD1
v_call: TRBV7-9
clone_size: -
j_call: TRBJ2-3
cdr3_aa: CASSPGTGLVKNTQYF
cdr3_nt: TGTGCCAGCAGTCCCGGGACAGGGCTTGTGAAAAATACGCAGTATTTT

d_call: TRBD1
v_call: TRBV15
clone_size: few
j_call: TRBJ1-4
cdr3_aa: CATSIDRANEKLFF
cdr3_nt: TGTGCCACCAGCATCGACAGGGCTAATGAAAAACTGTTTTTT

d_call: TRBD1
v_call: TRBV5-1
clone_size: -
j_call: TRBJ1-1
cdr3_aa: CASSLGQGTNTEAFF
cdr3_nt: TGCGCCAGCAGCTTGGGACAGGGGACGAACACTGAAGCTTTCTTT

d_call: -
v_call: TRBV2
clone_size: -
j_call: TRBJ2-6
cdr3_aa: CASNPTGVSGANVLTF
cdr3_nt: TGTGCCAGCAACCCGACAGGTGTCTCTGGGGCCAACGTCCTGACTTTC

d_call: -
v_call: TRBV10-3
clone_size: -
j_call: TRBJ2-5
cdr3_aa: CAISDLLGAETQYF
cdr3_nt: TGTGCCATCAGTGACTTACTTGGAGCAGAGACCCAGTACTTC

d_call: -
v_call: TRBV5-1
clone_size: -
j_call: TRBJ2-3
cdr3_aa: CASRGLEFTDTQYF
cdr3_nt: TGCGCCAGCAGGGGACTGGAGTTCACAGATACGCAGTATTTT

d_call: -
v_call: TRBV11-3
clone_size: few
j_call: TRBJ2-1
cdr3_aa: CASSLEPREDNEQFF
cdr3_nt: TGTGCCAGCAGCTTAGAGCCCAGGGAAGACAATGAGCAGTTCTTC

d_call: -
v_call: TRBV5-1
clone_size: -
j_call: TRBJ2-1
cdr3_aa: CASSLEPGRSYNEQFF
cdr3_nt: TGCGCCAGCAGCTTGGAACCTGGGAGGTCTTACAATGAGCAGTTCTTC

d_call: TRBD1
v_call: TRBV7-2
clone_size: -
j_call: TRBJ2-7
cdr3_aa: CASSWGQGPTYEQYF
cdr3_nt: TGTGCCAGCAGCTGGGGACAGGGCCCGACCTACGAGCAGTACTTC

d_call: -
v_call: TRBV6-6
clone_size: -
j_call: TRBJ1-6
cdr3_aa: CASSWGVSNSPLHF
cdr3_nt: TGTGCCAGCAGTTGGGGGGTAAGCAATTCACCCCTCCACTTT

d_call: -
v_call: TRBV30
clone_size: -
j_call: TRBJ1-2
cdr3_aa: CAWSVRGADYGYTF
cdr3_nt: TGTGCCTGGAGTGTAAGGGGCGCGGACTATGGCTACACCTTC

d_call: -
v_call: TRBV19
clone_size: few
j_call: TRBJ2-7
cdr3_aa: CASSIGAGAEQYF
cdr3_nt: TGTGCCAGTAGTATAGGAGCAGGGGCCGAGCAGTACTTC

d_call: -
v_call: TRBV12-5
clone_size: -
j_call: TRBJ1-5
cdr3_aa: CASGLSGSNQPQHF
cdr3_nt: TGTGCTAGTGGTTTGTCCGGTAGCAATCAGCCCCAGCATTTT

d_call: -
v_call: TRBV28
clone_size: few
j_call: TRBJ2-1
cdr3_aa: CASRLESGNEQFF
cdr3_nt: TGTGCCAGCAGGTTAGAGTCGGGAAATGAGCAGTTCTTC

d_call: TRBD1
v_call: TRBV12-5
clone_size: -
j_call: TRBJ2-7
cdr3_aa: CASGLPRDSSYEQYF
cdr3_nt: TGTGCTAGTGGTTTGCCCCGGGACAGCTCCTACGAGCAGTACTTC

d_call: TRBD1
v_call: TRBV29-1
clone_size: few
j_call: TRBJ2-7
cdr3_aa: CSVSGTGSYEQYF
cdr3_nt: TGCAGCGTTTCCGGGACAGGGTCCTACGAGCAGTACTTC

d_call: -
v_call: TRBV7-2
clone_size: few
j_call: TRBJ1-1
cdr3_aa: CASSSVLGAEAFF
cdr3_nt: TGTGCCAGCAGTAGTGTCTTAGGGGCTGAAGCTTTCTTT

d_call: -
v_call: TRBV27
clone_size: few
j_call: TRBJ2-2
cdr3_aa: CASSPTNTGELFF
cdr3_nt: TGTGCCAGCAGTCCCACGAACACCGGGGAGCTGTTTTTT

d_call: TRBD1
v_call: TRBV15
clone_size: few
j_call: TRBJ2-1
cdr3_aa: CAASTGTEYNEQFF
cdr3_nt: TGTGCCGCTTCAACTGGGACAGAGTACAATGAGCAGTTCTTC

d_call: -
v_call: TRBV5-4
clone_size: few
j_call: TRBJ1-2
cdr3_aa: CASSSKTNYGYTF
cdr3_nt: TGTGCCAGCAGCTCGAAAACAAACTATGGCTACACCTTC

d_call: TRBD1
v_call: TRBV5-1
clone_size: -
j_call: TRBJ2-7
cdr3_aa: CASRAGQGNDEQYF
cdr3_nt: TGCGCCAGCAGGGCAGGACAGGGTAACGACGAGCAGTACTTC

d_call: -
v_call: TRBV19
clone_size: few
j_call: TRBJ1-6
cdr3_aa: CASSITGSPLHF
cdr3_nt: TGTGCCAGTAGTATAACGGGTTCACCCCTCCACTTT

d_call: TRBD1
v_call: TRBV7-7
clone_size: few
j_call: TRBJ2-7
cdr3_aa: CASSLEPLGTGGSYEQYF
cdr3_nt: TGTGCCAGCAGCTTAGAACCCCTGGGGACAGGGGGCTCCTACGAGCAGTACTTC

d_call: TRBD2
v_call: TRBV18
clone_size: few
j_call: TRBJ2-7
cdr3_aa: CASSGLAGKEQYF
cdr3_nt: TGTGCCAGCTCGGGACTAGCGGGTAAAGAGCAGTACTTC

d_call: -
v_call: TRBV6-5
clone_size: -
j_call: TRBJ2-7
cdr3_aa: CASRSGFYEQYF
cdr3_nt: TGTGCCAGCAGATCAGGCTTCTACGAGCAGTACTTC

d_call: TRBD1
v_call: TRBV6-5
clone_size: few
j_call: TRBJ1-2
cdr3_aa: CASSYSTGQGANGYTF
cdr3_nt: TGTGCCAGCAGTTACTCCACGGGGCAGGGGGCAAATGGCTACACCTTC

d_call: TRBD1
v_call: TRBV6-1
clone_size: few
j_call: TRBJ2-4
cdr3_aa: CASSDQGALGKNIQYF
cdr3_nt: TGTGCCAGCAGTGACCAGGGGGCACTCGGCAAAAACATTCAGTACTTC

d_call: -
v_call: TRBV9
clone_size: -
j_call: TRBJ2-5
cdr3_aa: CASSVEREQETQYF
cdr3_nt: TGTGCCAGCAGCGTAGAGAGGGAACAAGAGACCCAGTACTTC

d_call: TRBD1
v_call: TRBV2
clone_size: -
j_call: TRBJ2-5
cdr3_aa: CASRATGARETQYF
cdr3_nt: TGTGCCAGCAGGGCAACAGGGGCTAGGGAGACCCAGTACTTC

d_call: -
v_call: TRBV11-2
clone_size: -
j_call: TRBJ2-7
cdr3_aa: CASSLGVSQGNHEQYF
cdr3_nt: TGTGCCAGCAGCTTAGGGGTGTCGCAGGGAAATCACGAGCAGTACTTC

d_call: -
v_call: TRBV30
clone_size: few
j_call: TRBJ1-5
cdr3_aa: CAWSAWGGPNQPQHF
cdr3_nt: TGTGCCTGGAGTGCCTGGGGGGGGCCTAATCAGCCCCAGCATTTT

d_call: TRBD2
v_call: TRBV6-6
clone_size: -
j_call: TRBJ2-7
cdr3_aa: CASSYGTGGEQYF
cdr3_nt: TGTGCCAGCAGTTATGGGACGGGGGGCGAGCAGTACTTC

d_call: -
v_call: TRBV5-1
clone_size: few
j_call: TRBJ2-2
cdr3_aa: CASSKGPTGDTGELFF
cdr3_nt: TGCGCCAGCAGCAAAGGCCCTACGGGGGACACCGGGGAGCTGTTTTTT

d_call: -
v_call: TRBV27
clone_size: few
j_call: TRBJ2-4
cdr3_aa: CASSPGQQNIQYF
cdr3_nt: TGTGCCAGCAGTCCGGGACAACAAAACATTCAGTACTTC

d_call: TRBD1
v_call: TRBV11-2
clone_size: few
j_call: TRBJ2-5
cdr3_aa: CASSSNRDRGWKTQYF
cdr3_nt: TGTGCCAGCAGCTCGAACCGGGACAGGGGGTGGAAGACCCAGTACTTC

d_call: -
v_call: TRBV6-1
clone_size: few
j_call: TRBJ2-3
cdr3_aa: CATRPGGRGDTQYF
cdr3_nt: TGTGCCACCAGACCGGGGGGCAGGGGAGATACGCAGTATTTT

d_call: TRBD1
v_call: TRBV25-1
clone_size: -
j_call: TRBJ2-1
cdr3_aa: CASTDRASEQFF
cdr3_nt: TGTGCCAGTACCGACAGGGCCAGTGAGCAGTTCTTC

d_call: -
v_call: TRBV30
clone_size: few
j_call: TRBJ1-3
cdr3_aa: CAWSVRRGSGNTIYF
cdr3_nt: TGTGCCTGGAGTGTACGCAGGGGCTCTGGAAACACCATATATTTT

d_call: -
v_call: TRBV28
clone_size: -
j_call: TRBJ1-5
cdr3_aa: CASSFGPGNQPQHF
cdr3_nt: TGTGCCAGCAGTTTCGGGCCGGGGAATCAGCCCCAGCATTTT

d_call: -
v_call: TRBV2
clone_size: -
j_call: TRBJ1-1
cdr3_aa: CASLGVGNTEAFF
cdr3_nt: TGTGCCAGCCTCGGGGTGGGGAACACTGAAGCTTTCTTT

d_call: TRBD1
v_call: TRBV5-4
clone_size: few
j_call: TRBJ1-1
cdr3_aa: CASSAGQVNTEAFF
cdr3_nt: TGTGCCAGCAGCGCCGGACAGGTGAACACTGAAGCTTTCTTT

d_call: TRBD1
v_call: TRBV30
clone_size: -
j_call: TRBJ2-1
cdr3_aa: CAWSLTGDNYNEQFF
cdr3_nt: TGTGCCTGGAGCCTTACAGGGGACAATTACAATGAGCAGTTCTTC

d_call: -
v_call: TRBV4-1
clone_size: few
j_call: TRBJ2-3
cdr3_aa: CASSQDLQGTDTQYF
cdr3_nt: TGCGCCAGCAGCCAAGATCTCCAGGGCACAGATACGCAGTATTTT

d_call: TRBD2
v_call: TRBV9
clone_size: -
j_call: TRBJ2-1
cdr3_aa: CASSVGASGRSSYNEQFF
cdr3_nt: TGTGCCAGCAGCGTAGGGGCTAGCGGGAGGAGCTCCTACAATGAGCAGTTCTTC

d_call: TRBD1
v_call: TRBV30
clone_size: few
j_call: TRBJ1-5
cdr3_aa: CAWSSTGGDPKRRPQHF
cdr3_nt: TGTGCCTGGAGTTCCACAGGGGGCGACCCTAAGAGAAGGCCCCAGCATTTT

d_call: TRBD1
v_call: TRBV5-1
clone_size: -
j_call: TRBJ2-7
cdr3_aa: CASSLGGVGQGTVYEQYF
cdr3_nt: TGCGCCAGCAGCTTGGGCGGGGTCGGACAGGGGACCGTTTACGAGCAGTACTTC

d_call: -
v_call: TRBV19
clone_size: -
j_call: TRBJ1-1
cdr3_aa: CASSGTLNTEAFF
cdr3_nt: TGTGCCAGTTCCGGGACACTCAACACTGAAGCTTTCTTT

d_call: TRBD1
v_call: TRBV6-5
clone_size: -
j_call: TRBJ1-4
cdr3_aa: CASSYSHGQGNEKLFF
cdr3_nt: TGTGCCAGCAGTTACTCTCACGGACAGGGAAACGAAAAACTGTTTTTT

d_call: -
v_call: TRBV4-1
clone_size: few
j_call: TRBJ2-3
cdr3_aa: CASSQEEWADRVDTQYF
cdr3_nt: TGCGCCAGCAGCCAAGAAGAGTGGGCAGACCGAGTAGATACGCAGTATTTT

d_call: TRBD1
v_call: TRBV6-5
clone_size: few
j_call: TRBJ2-7
cdr3_aa: CASTRTGTGPYEQYF
cdr3_nt: TGTGCCAGCACCCGAACCGGGACAGGGCCCTACGAGCAGTACTTC